This T cell receptor (beta chain) originates from a study of cytomegalovirus exposure and HLA in healthy donors. Details on this clone: Its antigen is unknown.

Whole-study findings and limits: Later work found that TCR association rates differed between HLA loci; DRB1 had the most and HLA-C the fewest. TCR beta chains numbering 164 were designated cytomegalovirus-associated.

The study sampled nominally healthy donors, though unrecorded immune exposures were likely. The PCR was carried out with 60 Vbeta primers and 13 Jbeta primers. TCRdb's table, derived via immunoSEQ multiplex PCR, lists solely in-frame clones and lacks some. The table includes 150,000 to 170,000 clones, more than 75% detected once. Germline CDR1 and CDR2: SGHRS and YFSETQ. Trimming took 0 bases from V and 2 from J; bases not matched to a gene: 2. The CDR3 has 15 residues. This receptor was obtained from a man younger than 45 in good health and CMV-seropositive. The sequencing sample was made of PBMCs. This chain uses TRBV5-1 with TRBJ2-3, with TRBD1 identical over 8 bases. In DNA form, the CDR3 reads TGCGCCAGCAGCTTGGGACAGGGGAACACAGATACGCAGTATTTT. It specifies CASSLGQGNTDTQYF.